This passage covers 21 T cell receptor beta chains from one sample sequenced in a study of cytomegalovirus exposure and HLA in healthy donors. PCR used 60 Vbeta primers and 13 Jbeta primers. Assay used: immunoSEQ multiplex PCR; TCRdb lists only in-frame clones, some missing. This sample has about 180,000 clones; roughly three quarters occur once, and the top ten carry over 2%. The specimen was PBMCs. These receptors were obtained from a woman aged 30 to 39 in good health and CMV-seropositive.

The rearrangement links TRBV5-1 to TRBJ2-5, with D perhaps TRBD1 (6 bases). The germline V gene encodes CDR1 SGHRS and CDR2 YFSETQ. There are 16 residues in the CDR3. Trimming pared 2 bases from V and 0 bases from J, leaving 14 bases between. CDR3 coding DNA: TGCGCCAGCAGCTTCACAACTAACAGGGACCAAGAGACCCAGTACTTC. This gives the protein CASSFTTNRDQETQYF.

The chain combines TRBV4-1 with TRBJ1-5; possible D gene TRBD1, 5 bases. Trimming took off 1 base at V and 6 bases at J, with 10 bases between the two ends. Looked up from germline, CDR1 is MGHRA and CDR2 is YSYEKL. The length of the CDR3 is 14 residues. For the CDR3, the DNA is TGCGCCAGCAGCCAAGTAGTGGGGGGTCAGCCCCAGCATTTT. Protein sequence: CASSQVVGGQPQHF.

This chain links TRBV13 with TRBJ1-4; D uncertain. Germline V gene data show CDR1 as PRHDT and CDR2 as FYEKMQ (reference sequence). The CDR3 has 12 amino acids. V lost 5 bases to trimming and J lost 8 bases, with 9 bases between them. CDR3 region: CASSLGREKLFF. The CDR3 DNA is TGTGCCAGCAGCCTGGGGAGGGAAAAACTGTTTTTT.

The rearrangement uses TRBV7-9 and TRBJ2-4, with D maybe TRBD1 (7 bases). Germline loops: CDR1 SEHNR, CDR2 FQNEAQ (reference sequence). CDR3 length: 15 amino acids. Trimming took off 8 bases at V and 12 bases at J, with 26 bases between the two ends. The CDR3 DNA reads TGTGCCAGCTTCCCCCCTTCTAGCGCCTGGGACAGTCAGTACTTC. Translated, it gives CASFPPSSAWDSQYF. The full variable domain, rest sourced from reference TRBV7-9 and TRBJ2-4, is DTGVSQNPRHKITKRGQNVTFRCDPISEHNRLYWYRQTLGQGPEFLTYFQNEAQLEKSRLLSDRFSAERPKGSFSTLEIQRTEQGDSAMYLCASFPPSSAWDSQYFGAGTRLSVL.

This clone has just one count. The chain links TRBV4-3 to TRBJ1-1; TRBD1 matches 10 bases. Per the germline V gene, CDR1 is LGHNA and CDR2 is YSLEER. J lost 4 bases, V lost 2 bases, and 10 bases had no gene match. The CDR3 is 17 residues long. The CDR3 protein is CASSQPGQGTNPTEAFF. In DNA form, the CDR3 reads TGCGCCAGCAGCCAACCGGGACAGGGGACAAACCCCACTGAAGCTTTCTTT.

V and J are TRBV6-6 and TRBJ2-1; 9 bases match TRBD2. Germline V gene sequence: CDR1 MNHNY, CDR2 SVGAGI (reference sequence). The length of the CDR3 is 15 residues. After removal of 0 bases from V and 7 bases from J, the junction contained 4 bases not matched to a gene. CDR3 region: CASSYSKTSGNEQFF. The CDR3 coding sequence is TGTGCCAGCAGTTACTCCAAGACTAGCGGAAATGAGCAGTTCTTC.

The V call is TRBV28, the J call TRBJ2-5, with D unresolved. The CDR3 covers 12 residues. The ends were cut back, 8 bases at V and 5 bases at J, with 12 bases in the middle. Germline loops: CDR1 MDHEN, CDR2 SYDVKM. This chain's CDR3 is CASRGGRETQYF. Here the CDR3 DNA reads TGTGCCAGCCGAGGTGGCCGGGAGACCCAGTACTTC.

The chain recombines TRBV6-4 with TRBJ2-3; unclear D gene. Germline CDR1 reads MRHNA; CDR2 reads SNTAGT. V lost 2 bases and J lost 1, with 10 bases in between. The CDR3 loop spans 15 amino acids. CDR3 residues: CASSDQGGRTDTQYF. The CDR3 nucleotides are TGTGCCAGCAGTGACCAAGGCGGTCGCACAGATACGCAGTATTTT.

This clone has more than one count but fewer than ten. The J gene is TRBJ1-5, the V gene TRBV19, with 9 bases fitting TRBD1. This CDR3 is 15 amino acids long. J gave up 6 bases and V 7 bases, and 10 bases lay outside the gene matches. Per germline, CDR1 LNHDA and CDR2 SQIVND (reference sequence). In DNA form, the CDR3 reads TGTGCCAGTACCCCGTGGGGACAGGGAGGTCAGCCCCAGCATTTT. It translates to CASTPWGQGGQPQHF. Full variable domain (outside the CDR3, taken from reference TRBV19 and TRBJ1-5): DGGITQSPKYLFRKEGQNVTLSCEQNLNHDAMYWYRQDPGQGLRLIYYSQIVNDFQKGDIAEGYSVSREKKESFPLTVTSAQKNPTAFYLCASTPWGQGGQPQHFGDGTRLSIL.

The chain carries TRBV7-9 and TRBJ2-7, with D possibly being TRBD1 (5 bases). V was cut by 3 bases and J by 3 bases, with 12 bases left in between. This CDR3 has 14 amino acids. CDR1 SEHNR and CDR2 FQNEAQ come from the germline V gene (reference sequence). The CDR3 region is CASSFHQGDYEQYF. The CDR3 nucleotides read TGTGCCAGCAGCTTCCACCAGGGCGACTACGAGCAGTACTTC. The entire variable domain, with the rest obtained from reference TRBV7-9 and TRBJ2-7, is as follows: DTGVSQNPRHKITKRGQNVTFRCDPISEHNRLYWYRQTLGQGPEFLTYFQNEAQLEKSRLLSDRFSAERPKGSFSTLEIQRTEQGDSAMYLCASSFHQGDYEQYFGPGTRLTVT.

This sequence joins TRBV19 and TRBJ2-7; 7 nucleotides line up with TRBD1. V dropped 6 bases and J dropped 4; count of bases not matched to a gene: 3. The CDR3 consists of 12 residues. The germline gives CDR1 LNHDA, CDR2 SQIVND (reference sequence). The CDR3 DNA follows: TGTGCCAGTAGAGGGACAGCATACGAGCAGTACTTC. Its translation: CASRGTAYEQYF.

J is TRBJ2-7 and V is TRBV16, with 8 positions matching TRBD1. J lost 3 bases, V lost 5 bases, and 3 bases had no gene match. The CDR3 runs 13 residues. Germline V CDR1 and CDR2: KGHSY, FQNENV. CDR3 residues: CASSGQGHYEQYF. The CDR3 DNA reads TGTGCCAGCAGCGGACAGGGACACTACGAGCAGTACTTC. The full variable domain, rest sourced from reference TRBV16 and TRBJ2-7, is GEEVAQTPKHLVRGEGQKAKLYCAPIKGHSYVFWYQQVLKNEFKFLISFQNENVFDETGMPKERFSAKCLPNSPCSLEIQATKLEDSAVYFCASSGQGHYEQYFGPGTRLTVT.

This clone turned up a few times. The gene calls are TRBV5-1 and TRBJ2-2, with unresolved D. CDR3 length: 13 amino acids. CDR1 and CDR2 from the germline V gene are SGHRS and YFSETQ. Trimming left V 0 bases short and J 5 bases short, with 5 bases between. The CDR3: CASSLAQTGELFF. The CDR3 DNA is TGCGCCAGCAGCTTGGCCCAGACCGGGGAGCTGTTTTTT.

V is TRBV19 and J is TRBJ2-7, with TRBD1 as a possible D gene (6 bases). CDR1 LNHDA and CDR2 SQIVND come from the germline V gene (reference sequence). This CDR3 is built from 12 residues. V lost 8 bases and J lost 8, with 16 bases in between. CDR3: CASSSTGQQQYF. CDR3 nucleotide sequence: TGTGCCAGTTCAAGTACGGGACAACAGCAGTACTTC.

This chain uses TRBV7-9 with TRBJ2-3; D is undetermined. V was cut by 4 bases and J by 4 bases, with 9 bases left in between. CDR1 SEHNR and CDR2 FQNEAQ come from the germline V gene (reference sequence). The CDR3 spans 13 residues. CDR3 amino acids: CASSSSSADTQYF. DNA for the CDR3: TGTGCCAGCAGCTCCTCCTCCGCAGATACGCAGTATTTT.

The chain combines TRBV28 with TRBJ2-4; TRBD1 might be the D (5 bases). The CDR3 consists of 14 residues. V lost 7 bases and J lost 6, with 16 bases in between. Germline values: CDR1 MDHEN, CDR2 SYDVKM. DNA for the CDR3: TGTGCCAGCAAAGGGCCAGACAGCTTAAACATTCAGTACTTC. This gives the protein CASKGPDSLNIQYF.

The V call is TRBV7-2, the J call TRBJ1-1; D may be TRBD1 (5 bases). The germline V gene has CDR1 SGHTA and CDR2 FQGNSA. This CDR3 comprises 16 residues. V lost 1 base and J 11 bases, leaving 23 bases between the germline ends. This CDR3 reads CASSLEGRGPLKGAFF. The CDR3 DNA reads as TGTGCCAGCAGCTTAGAGGGGCGGGGACCACTAAAGGGGGCTTTCTTT. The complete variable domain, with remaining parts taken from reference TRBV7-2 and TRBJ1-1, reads GAGVSQSPSNKVTEKGKDVELRCDPISGHTALYWYRQSLGQGLEFLIYFQGNSAPDKSGLPSDRFSAERTGGSVSTLTIQRTQQEDSAVYLCASSLEGRGPLKGAFFGQGTRLTVV.

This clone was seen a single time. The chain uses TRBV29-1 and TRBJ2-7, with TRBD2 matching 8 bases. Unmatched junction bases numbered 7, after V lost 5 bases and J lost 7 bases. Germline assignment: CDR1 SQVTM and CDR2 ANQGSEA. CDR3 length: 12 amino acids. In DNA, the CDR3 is TGCAGCGTTAGCGGGGGCCCCCTGGAGCAGTACTTC. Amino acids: CSVSGGPLEQYF.

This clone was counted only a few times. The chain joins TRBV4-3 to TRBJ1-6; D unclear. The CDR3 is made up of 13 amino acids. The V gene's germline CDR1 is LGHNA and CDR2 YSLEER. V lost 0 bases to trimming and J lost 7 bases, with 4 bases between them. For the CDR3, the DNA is TGCGCCAGCAGCCAAGAGGCCAATTCACCCCTCCACTTT. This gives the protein CASSQEANSPLHF.

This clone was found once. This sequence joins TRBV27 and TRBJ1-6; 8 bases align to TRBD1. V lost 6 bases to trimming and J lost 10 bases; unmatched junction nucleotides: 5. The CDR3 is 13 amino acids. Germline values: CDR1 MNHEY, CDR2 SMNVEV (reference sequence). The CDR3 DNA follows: TGTGCCAGCAGAGGACAGGGAAAATCACCCCTCCACTTT. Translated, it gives CASRGQGKSPLHF.

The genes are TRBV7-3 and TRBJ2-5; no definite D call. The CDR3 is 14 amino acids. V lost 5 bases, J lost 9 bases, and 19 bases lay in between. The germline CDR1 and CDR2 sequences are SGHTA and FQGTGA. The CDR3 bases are TGTGCCAGCAGCCCAAGCCCCACGGTTCCACCCCAGTACTTC. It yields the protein CASSPSPTVPPQYF.